This T cell receptor beta chain derives from a study of control samples from healthy donors and cancer patients. Here immunoSEQ multiplex PCR was the method, and the copy in TCRdb shows in-frame clones only, minus some. Here the sample spans about 190,000 clones, approximately 91% being singletons. There are 14 residues in the CDR3. Germline-derived CDR1 and CDR2 are KGHSH and LQKENI. Trimming pared 4 bases from V and 5 bases from J, leaving 15 bases between. Specimen: blood. The chain links TRBV18 to TRBJ2-7; TRBD1 or TRBD2 may be the D gene (5 bases each). This receptor was taken from a man aged 25-45 years in good health. The CDR3: CASSQGEMRHEQYF. The CDR3 coding sequence is TGTGCCAGCTCACAAGGGGAGATGAGGCACGAGCAGTACTTC. The variable domain in full, completed from reference TRBV18 and TRBJ2-7, reads NAGVMQNPRHLVRRRGQEARLRCSPMKGHSHVYWYRQLPEEGLKFMVYLQKENIIDESGMPKERFSAEFPKEGPSILRIQQVVRGDSAAYFCASSQGEMRHEQYFGPGTRLTVT.